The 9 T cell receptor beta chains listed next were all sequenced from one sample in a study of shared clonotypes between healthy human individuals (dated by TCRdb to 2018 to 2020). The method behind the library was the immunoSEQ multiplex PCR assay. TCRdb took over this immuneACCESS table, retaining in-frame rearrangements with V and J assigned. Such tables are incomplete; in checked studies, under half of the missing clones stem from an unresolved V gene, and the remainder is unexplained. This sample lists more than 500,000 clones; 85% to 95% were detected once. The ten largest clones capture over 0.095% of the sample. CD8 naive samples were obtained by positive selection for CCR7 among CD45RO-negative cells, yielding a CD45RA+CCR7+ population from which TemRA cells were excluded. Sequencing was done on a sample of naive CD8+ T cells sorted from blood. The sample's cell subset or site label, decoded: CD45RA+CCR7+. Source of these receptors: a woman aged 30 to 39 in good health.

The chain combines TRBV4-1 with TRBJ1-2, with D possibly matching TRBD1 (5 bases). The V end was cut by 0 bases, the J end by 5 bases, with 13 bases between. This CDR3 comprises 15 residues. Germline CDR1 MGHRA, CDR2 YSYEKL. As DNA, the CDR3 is TGCGCCAGCAGCCAAGACTCGGGGGTCTGGTATGGCTACACCTTC. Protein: CASSQDSGVWYGYTF.

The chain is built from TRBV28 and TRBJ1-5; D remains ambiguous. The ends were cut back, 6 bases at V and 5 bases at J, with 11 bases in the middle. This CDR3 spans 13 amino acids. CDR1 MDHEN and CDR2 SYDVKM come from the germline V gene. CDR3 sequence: CASSIVYYQPQHF. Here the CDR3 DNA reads TGTGCCAGCAGCATAGTTTATTATCAGCCCCAGCATTTT. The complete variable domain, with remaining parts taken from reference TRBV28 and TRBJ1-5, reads DVKVTQSSRYLVKRTGEKVFLECVQDMDHENMFWYRQDPGLGLRLIYFSYDVKMKEKGDIPEGYSVSREKKERFSLILESASTNQTSMYLCASSIVYYQPQHFGDGTRLSIL.

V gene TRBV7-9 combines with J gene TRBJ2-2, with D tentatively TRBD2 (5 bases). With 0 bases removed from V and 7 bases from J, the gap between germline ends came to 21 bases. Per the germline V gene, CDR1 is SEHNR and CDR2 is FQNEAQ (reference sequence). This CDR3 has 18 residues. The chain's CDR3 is CASSLAEFSGILNGELFF. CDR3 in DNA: TGTGCCAGCAGCTTAGCGGAGTTCTCCGGGATCCTGAACGGGGAGCTGTTTTTT.

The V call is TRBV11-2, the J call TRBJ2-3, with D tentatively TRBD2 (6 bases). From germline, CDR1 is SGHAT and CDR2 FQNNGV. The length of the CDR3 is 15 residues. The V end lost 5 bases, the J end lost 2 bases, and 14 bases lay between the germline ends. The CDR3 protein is CASSRGTAYTDTQYF. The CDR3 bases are TGTGCCAGCAGCCGGGGGACGGCCTACACAGATACGCAGTATTTT. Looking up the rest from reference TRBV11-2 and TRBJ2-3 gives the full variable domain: EAGVAQSPRYKIIEKRQSVAFWCNPISGHATLYWYQQILGQGPKLLIQFQNNGVVDDSQLPKDRFSAERLKGVDSTLKIQPAKLEDSAVYLCASSRGTAYTDTQYFGPGTRLTVL.

The CDR3 is CASGRGSEQYF. Here the CDR3 DNA reads TGTGCCAGCGGCAGAGGGTCCGAGCAGTACTTC. The rearrangement uses TRBV27 and TRBJ2-7; TRBD2 is a possible D gene (5 bases). This CDR3 spans 11 amino acids. CDR1 MNHEY and CDR2 SMNVEV come from the germline V gene (reference sequence). V lost 8 bases and J lost 6, with 11 bases in between.

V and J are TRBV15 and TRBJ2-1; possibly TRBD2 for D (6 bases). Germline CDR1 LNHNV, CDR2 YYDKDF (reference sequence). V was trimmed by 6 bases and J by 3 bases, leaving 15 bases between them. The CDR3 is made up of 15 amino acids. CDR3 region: CATRYGGFVYNEQFF. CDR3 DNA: TGTGCCACCAGGTATGGGGGGTTTGTCTACAATGAGCAGTTCTTC.

The CDR3, as DNA: TGTGCCAGCAGCTTACCGAAGCCCCCTGGGAATCCGTTCTTC. This sequence encodes CASSLPKPPGNPFF. The gene calls are TRBV7-9 and TRBJ2-1, with no clear D. This CDR3 is 14 amino acids long. The germline gives CDR1 SEHNR, CDR2 FQNEAQ (reference sequence). Trimming pared 2 bases from V and 15 bases from J, leaving 20 bases between.

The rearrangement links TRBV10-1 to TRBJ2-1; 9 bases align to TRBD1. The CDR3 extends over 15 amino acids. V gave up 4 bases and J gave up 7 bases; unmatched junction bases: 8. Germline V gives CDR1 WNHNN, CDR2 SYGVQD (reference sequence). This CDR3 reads CASSATGGRRNEQFF. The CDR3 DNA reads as TGCGCCAGCAGTGCTACAGGGGGCCGGCGGAATGAGCAGTTCTTC.

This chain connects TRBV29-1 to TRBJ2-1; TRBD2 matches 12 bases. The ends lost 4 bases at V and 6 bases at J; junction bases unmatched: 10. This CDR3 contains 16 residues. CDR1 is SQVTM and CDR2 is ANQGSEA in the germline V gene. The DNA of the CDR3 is TGCAGCGTTGGGAGACTAGCGGGAGAGTCGGTCAATGAGCAGTTCTTC. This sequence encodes CSVGRLAGESVNEQFF.